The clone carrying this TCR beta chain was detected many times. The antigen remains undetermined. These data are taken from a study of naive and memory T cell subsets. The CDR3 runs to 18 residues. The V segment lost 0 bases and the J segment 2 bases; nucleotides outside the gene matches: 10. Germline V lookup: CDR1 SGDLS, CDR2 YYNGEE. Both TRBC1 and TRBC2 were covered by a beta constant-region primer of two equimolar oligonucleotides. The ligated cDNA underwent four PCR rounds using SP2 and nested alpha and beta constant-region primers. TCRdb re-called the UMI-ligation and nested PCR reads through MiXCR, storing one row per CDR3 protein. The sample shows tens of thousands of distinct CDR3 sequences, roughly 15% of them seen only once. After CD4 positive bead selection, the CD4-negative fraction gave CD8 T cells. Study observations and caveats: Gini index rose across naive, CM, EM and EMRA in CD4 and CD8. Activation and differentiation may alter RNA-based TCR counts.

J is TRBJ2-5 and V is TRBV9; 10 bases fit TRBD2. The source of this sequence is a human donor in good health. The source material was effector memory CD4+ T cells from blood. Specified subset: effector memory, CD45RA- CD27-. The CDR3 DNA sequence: TGTGCCAGCAGCGTAGCTACGGGAGCGGGAGGGACACAAGAGACCCAGTACTTC. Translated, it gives CASSVATGAGGTQETQYF.